This T cell receptor (beta chain) derives from a study of T-cell memory formation after mild COVID-19. Regarding the study as a whole: A second wave of clones peaked on day 37, and their SARS-CoV-2 specificity went unconfirmed. CD4/CD8 balance characterized clones contracting day 15 to 85, and CD4+ skew characterized later expanders. Detection of some responders pre-infection suggested pre-existing cross-reactive memory T cells participated.

TCRalpha and TCRbeta libraries used 5'RACE with constant-segment primers and UMIs. TCRdb re-called the 5' RACE reads with MiXCR, one entry per CDR3 protein. The sample lists 560,000 or so distinct CDR3 sequences; roughly 17% were seen once. Points on this clonotype: Its antigen is currently unknown.

V was pared by 2 bases and J by 3 bases, with 4 bases of the junction left unmatched. This CDR3 comprises 15 residues. Per germline, CDR1 KGHDR and CDR2 SFDVKD. The J gene is TRBJ2-7, the V gene TRBV24-1, with TRBD1 matching over 9 bases. Sequenced input: PBMCs or a T cell subset sorted from them (not recorded which). The clonotype comes from an adult woman who had mild COVID-19 (a few samples of this study predate the infection). Cell type and time point are not known. The CDR3 DNA reads as TGTGCCACCAGTGATTCTGGACAGGGGATCTACGAGCAGTACTTC. Its protein product is CATSDSGQGIYEQYF.